The T cell receptor beta chain under discussion was sequenced for a study of regulatory T cells in long-lasting Graves disease. Overall study: Less than 3 months of antithyroid drugs had been taken by newly diagnosed Graves' patients.

This clonotype was detected a few times. According to the study, TCR beta libraries were built with iRepertoire HTBI primers and CDR3-region Arm-PCR. Each CDR3 protein gets one entry after TCRdb re-called the multiplex PCR reads with MiXCR. The repertoire holds about 220,000 distinct CDR3 sequences, roughly 19% seen once, with around 11% in the top ten. The CDR3 is made up of 17 amino acids. The germline V gene encodes CDR1 GTSNPN and CDR2 SVGIG (reference sequence). V shed 0 bases and J shed 4 bases, with 16 bases lying between them. Time point specified: newly diagnosed GD, antithyroid drugs for less than 3 months. TCR sequences were obtained from RNA taken from PBMCs. American Thyroid Association guidelines served as the basis for diagnosing Graves' disease. These records were also assigned to another study, of T cells in Graves' hyperthyroidism and ophthalmopathy. That source reports: The TCR CDR3 first-round RT-PCR relied on the HTBI primer set. Ophthalmopathy, which appeared later, was predicted by the model a median 6.5 months before onset.

The receptor was derived from a woman aged 25-40 years with Graves disease. The sample here was peripheral blood mononuclear cells (PBMCs), taken at new diagnosis, from a patient treated with antithyroid drugs. The chain employs TRBV30 and TRBJ2-6; TRBD2 is a possible D gene (7 bases). CDR3: CAWSVGGAGAGANVLTF. In DNA form, the CDR3 reads TGTGCCTGGAGTGTTGGGGGGGCGGGGGCCGGGGCCAACGTCCTGACTTTC.